This TCR beta chain derives from a study of T cells in Graves' hyperthyroidism and ophthalmopathy. Whole-study context: Specimen type is peripheral blood, collected at initial diagnosis prior to any treatment. Findings and limits, study-wide: Ophthalmopathy cases were set apart from stable hyperthyroidism by a 13 V-J model.

Not enrolled were patients with uncontrolled infection, other autoimmune disease, pregnancy or lactation. Ten or more counts support this clonotype. Its antigen is still unknown. Amplification targeted TCR beta CDR3 regions from RNA transcripts. When the TCR CDR3 underwent first-round RT-PCR, the HTBI primer set was used. TCRdb independently ran MiXCR on the multiplex PCR reads; one entry per CDR3 protein. The sample includes about 270,000 distinct CDR3 sequences, more than 20% of them seen just once. The receptor was derived from a woman in her thirties or forties with Graves' ophthalmopathy. Sequencing was carried out using blood.

CDR3 in amino acids: CASSLLWAGSGYTEAFF. The CDR3 DNA is TGTGCCAGCAGCTTACTTTGGGCGGGGTCGGGGTACACTGAAGCTTTCTTT. The chain recombines TRBV5-4 with TRBJ1-1; D is unresolved. Germline CDR1 SGHNT, CDR2 YYREEE (reference sequence). The V and J ends lost 2 bases and 3 bases respectively, with 20 bases between them. The CDR3 covers 17 residues. Full variable domain (remainder filled in from reference TRBV5-4 and TRBJ1-1): ETGVTQSPTHLIKTRGQQVTLRCSSQSGHNTVSWYQQALGQGPQFIFQYYREEENGRGNFPPRFSGLQFPNYSSELNVNALELDDSALYLCASSLLWAGSGYTEAFFGQGTRLTVV.